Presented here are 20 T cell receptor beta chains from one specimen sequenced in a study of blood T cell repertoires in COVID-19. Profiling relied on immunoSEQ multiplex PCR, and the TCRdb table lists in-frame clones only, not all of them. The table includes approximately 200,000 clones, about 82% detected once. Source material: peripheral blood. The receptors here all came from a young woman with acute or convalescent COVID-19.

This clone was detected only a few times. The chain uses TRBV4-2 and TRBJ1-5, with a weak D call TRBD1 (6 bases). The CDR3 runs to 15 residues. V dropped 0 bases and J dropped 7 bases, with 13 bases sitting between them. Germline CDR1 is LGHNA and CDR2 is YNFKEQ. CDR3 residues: CASSQDAGAGQPQHF. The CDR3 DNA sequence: TGTGCCAGCAGCCAAGATGCAGGGGCCGGGCAGCCCCAGCATTTT.

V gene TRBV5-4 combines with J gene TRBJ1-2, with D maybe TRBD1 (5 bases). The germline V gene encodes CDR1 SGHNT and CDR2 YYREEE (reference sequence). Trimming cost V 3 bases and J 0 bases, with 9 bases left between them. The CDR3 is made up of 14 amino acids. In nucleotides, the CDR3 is TGTGCCAGCAGCTCAGACAGCCCTAACTATGGCTACACCTTC. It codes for CASSSDSPNYGYTF.

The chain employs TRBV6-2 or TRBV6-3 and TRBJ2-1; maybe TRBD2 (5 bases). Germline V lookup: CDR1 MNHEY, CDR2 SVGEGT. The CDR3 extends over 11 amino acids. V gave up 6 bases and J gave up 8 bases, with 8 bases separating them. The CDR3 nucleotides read TGTGCCAGCAGCCACGGGGATGAGCAGTTCTTC. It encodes CASSHGDEQFF.

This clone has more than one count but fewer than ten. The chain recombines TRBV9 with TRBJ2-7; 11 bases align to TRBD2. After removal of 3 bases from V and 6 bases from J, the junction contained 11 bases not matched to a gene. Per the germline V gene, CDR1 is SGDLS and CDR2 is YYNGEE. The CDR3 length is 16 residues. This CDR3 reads CASSAISGRAWSEQYF. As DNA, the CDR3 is TGTGCCAGCAGCGCGATTAGCGGGAGGGCCTGGTCCGAGCAGTACTTC.

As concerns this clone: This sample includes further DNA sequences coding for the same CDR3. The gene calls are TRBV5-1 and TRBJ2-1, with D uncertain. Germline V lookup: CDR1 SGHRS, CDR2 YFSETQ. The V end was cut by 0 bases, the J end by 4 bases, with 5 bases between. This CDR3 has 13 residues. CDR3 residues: CASSLDRYNEQFF. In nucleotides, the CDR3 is TGCGCCAGCAGCTTGGATCGGTACAATGAGCAGTTCTTC.

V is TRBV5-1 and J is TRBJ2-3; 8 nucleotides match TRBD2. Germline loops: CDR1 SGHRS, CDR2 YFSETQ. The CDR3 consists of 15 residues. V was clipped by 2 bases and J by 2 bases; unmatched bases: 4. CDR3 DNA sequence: TGCGCCAGCAGCTTTACTAGCGGAGTCACAGATACGCAGTATTTT. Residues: CASSFTSGVTDTQYF.

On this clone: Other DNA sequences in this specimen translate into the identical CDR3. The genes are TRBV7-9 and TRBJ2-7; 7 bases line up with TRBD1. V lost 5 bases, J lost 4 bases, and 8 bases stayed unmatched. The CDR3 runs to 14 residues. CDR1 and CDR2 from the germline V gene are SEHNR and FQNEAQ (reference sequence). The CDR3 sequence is CASSPRDRLYEQYF. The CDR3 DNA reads TGTGCCAGCAGCCCCCGGGACAGACTTTACGAGCAGTACTTC. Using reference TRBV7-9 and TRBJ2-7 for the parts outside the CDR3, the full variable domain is DTGVSQNPRHKITKRGQNVTFRCDPISEHNRLYWYRQTLGQGPEFLTYFQNEAQLEKSRLLSDRFSAERPKGSFSTLEIQRTEQGDSAMYLCASSPRDRLYEQYFGPGTRLTVT.

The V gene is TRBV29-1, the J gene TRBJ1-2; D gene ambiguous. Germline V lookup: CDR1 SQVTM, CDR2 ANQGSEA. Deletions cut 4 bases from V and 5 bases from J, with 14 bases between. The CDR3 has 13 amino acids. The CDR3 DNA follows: TGCAGCGTTGGGGTCAGGACTATGTATGGCTACACCTTC. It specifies CSVGVRTMYGYTF.

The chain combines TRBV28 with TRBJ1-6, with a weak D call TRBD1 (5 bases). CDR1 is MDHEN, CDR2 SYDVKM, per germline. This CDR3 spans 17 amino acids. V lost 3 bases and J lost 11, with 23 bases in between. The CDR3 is CASSFGVLGSGVPPLHF. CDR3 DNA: TGTGCCAGCAGTTTTGGCGTTTTGGGGTCGGGGGTACCACCCCTCCACTTT.

CDR3 residues: CASSRTSGGFHNEQFF. CDR3 coding DNA: TGTGCCAGCAGTCGTACTAGCGGGGGATTCCACAATGAGCAGTTCTTC. The chain combines TRBV7-9 with TRBJ2-1, with 11 nucleotides matching TRBD2. CDR1 is SEHNR and CDR2 is FQNEAQ in the germline V gene (reference sequence). This CDR3 is 16 amino acids long. Trimming cost V 6 bases and J 5 bases; bases outside gene matches: 9. The full variable domain, in which reference TRBV7-9 and TRBJ2-1 provide the parts outside the CDR3, is DTGVSQNPRHKITKRGQNVTFRCDPISEHNRLYWYRQTLGQGPEFLTYFQNEAQLEKSRLLSDRFSAERPKGSFSTLEIQRTEQGDSAMYLCASSRTSGGFHNEQFFGPGTRLTVL.

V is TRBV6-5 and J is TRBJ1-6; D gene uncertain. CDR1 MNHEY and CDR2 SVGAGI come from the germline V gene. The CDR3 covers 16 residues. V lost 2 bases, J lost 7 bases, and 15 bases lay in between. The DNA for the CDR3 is TGTGCCAGCAGTTACACGGTGCCAGGATTGAATTCACCCCTCCACTTT. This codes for CASSYTVPGLNSPLHF.

This chain's CDR3 is CASSLGLQTGYGYTF. Written as DNA, the CDR3 is TGCGCCAGCAGCTTGGGACTCCAGACGGGCTATGGCTACACCTTC. V is TRBV5-1 and J is TRBJ1-2; D unresolved. The V gene lost 0 bases and the J gene lost 4 bases, with 13 bases spanning the gap. Germline lookup yields CDR1 SGHRS and CDR2 YFSETQ. The CDR3 runs 15 residues. The full variable domain, completed using reference TRBV5-1 and TRBJ1-2, is KAGVTQTPRYLIKTRGQQVTLSCSPISGHRSVSWYQQTPGQGLQFLFEYFSETQRNKGNFPGRFSGRQFSNSRSEMNVSTLELGDSALYLCASSLGLQTGYGYTFGSGTRLTVV.

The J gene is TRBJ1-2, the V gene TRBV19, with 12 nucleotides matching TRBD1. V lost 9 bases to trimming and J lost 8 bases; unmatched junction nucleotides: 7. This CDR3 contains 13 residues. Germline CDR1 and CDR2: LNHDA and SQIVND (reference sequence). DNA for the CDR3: TGTGCCAGCCAGGGACAGGGGGCATGGGGCTACACCTTC. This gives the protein CASQGQGAWGYTF. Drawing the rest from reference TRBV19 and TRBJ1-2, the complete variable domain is DGGITQSPKYLFRKEGQNVTLSCEQNLNHDAMYWYRQDPGQGLRLIYYSQIVNDFQKGDIAEGYSVSREKKESFPLTVTSAQKNPTAFYLCASQGQGAWGYTFGSGTRLTVV.

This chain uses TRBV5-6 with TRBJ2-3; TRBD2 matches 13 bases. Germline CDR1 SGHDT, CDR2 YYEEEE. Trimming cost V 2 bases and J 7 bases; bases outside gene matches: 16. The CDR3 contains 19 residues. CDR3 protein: CASSFGLAGANRYENTQYF. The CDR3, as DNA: TGTGCCAGCAGCTTTGGACTAGCGGGAGCGAACCGTTACGAAAATACGCAGTATTTT.

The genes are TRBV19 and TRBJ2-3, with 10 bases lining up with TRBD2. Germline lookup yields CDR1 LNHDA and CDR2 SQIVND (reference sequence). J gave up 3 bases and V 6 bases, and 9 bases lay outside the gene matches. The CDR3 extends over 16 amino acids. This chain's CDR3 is CASRTFSGGQTDTQYF. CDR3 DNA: TGTGCCAGTAGGACCTTTAGCGGGGGGCAAACAGATACGCAGTATTTT.

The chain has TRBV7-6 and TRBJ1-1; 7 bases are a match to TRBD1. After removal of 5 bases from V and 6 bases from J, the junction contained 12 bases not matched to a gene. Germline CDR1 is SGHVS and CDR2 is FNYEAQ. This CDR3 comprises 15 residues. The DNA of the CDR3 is TGTGCCAGCAGCCCTAGGGGGCAGGGGTACGCTGAAGCTTTCTTT. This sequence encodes CASSPRGQGYAEAFF.

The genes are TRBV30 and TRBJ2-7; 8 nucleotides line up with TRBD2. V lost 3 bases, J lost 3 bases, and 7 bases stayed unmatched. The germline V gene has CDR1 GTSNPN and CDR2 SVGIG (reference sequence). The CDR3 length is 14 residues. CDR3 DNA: TGTGCCTGGAGATTTGAGGGGACTAGCTACGAGCAGTACTTC. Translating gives CAWRFEGTSYEQYF.

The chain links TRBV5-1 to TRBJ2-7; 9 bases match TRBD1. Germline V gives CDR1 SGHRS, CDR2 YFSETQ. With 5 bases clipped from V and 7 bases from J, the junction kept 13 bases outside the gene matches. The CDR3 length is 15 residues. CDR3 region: CASRNPGQGLEEQYF. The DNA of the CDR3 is TGCGCCAGCAGGAATCCGGGACAGGGATTGGAAGAGCAGTACTTC. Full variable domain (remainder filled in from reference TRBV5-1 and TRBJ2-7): KAGVTQTPRYLIKTRGQQVTLSCSPISGHRSVSWYQQTPGQGLQFLFEYFSETQRNKGNFPGRFSGRQFSNSRSEMNVSTLELGDSALYLCASRNPGQGLEEQYFGPGTRLTVT.

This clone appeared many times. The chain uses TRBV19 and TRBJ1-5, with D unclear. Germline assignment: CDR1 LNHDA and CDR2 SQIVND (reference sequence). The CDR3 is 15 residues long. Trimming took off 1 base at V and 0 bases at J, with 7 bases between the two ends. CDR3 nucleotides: TGTGCCAGTAGTATAGGGAGAAATAGCAATCAGCCCCAGCATTTT. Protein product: CASSIGRNSNQPQHF. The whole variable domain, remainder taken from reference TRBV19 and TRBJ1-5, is DGGITQSPKYLFRKEGQNVTLSCEQNLNHDAMYWYRQDPGQGLRLIYYSQIVNDFQKGDIAEGYSVSREKKESFPLTVTSAQKNPTAFYLCASSIGRNSNQPQHFGDGTRLSIL.

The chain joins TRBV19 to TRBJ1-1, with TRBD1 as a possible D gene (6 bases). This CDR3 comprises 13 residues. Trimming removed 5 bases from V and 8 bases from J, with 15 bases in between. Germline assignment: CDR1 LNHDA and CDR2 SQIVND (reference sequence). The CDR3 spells CASSPVRGGEAFF. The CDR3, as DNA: TGTGCCAGTAGTCCGGTCAGGGGTGGGGAAGCTTTCTTT.